This T cell receptor (beta chain) was found in a study of shared clonotypes between healthy human individuals. General study points: Sampling covered blood only; tissue repertoires likely differ.

Each cell subset's genomic DNA was divided evenly among several immunoSEQ plates. Clones were read by immunoSEQ multiplex PCR, and TCRdb kept only the in-frame ones, dropping some. The sample has about 1.9 million clones, 80% to 95% seen once. Naive CD8 cells, CD45RO-negative and positively selected for CCR7, excluded terminally differentiated effector memory CD45RA+ cells. Free of recent acute infections or vaccinations, the donors were healthy HIV-negative adults. The CDR3 has 14 residues. The ends were cut back, 3 bases at V and 3 bases at J, with 9 bases in the middle. Germline CDR1 reads SEHNR; CDR2 reads FQNEAQ (reference sequence). As concerns this clone: Its antigen is unknown. In the same sample, other DNA sequences code for this CDR3.

The chain uses TRBV7-9 and TRBJ2-1; a weak D match, TRBD2 (6 bases). The material sequenced was naive CD8+ T cells from PBMCs. The receptor was isolated from a man aged 18 to 30 in good health. Some clones in this sample may be carry-over from other donors' samples. The CDR3 sequence: CASSLGGNYNEQFF. In DNA, the CDR3 is TGTGCCAGCAGCTTGGGGGGAAACTACAATGAGCAGTTCTTC.